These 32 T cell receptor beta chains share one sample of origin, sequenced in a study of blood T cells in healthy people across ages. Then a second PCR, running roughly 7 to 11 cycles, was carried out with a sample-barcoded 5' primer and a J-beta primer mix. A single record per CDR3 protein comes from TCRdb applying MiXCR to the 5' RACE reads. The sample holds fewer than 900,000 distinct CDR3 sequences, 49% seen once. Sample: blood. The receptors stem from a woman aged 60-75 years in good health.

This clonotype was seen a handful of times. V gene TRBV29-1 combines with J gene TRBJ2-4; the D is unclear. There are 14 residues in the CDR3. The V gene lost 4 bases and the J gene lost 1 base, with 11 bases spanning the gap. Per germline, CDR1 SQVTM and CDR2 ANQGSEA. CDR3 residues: CSVVALGAKNIQYF. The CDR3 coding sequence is TGCAGCGTTGTTGCCCTGGGGGCCAAAAACATTCAGTACTTC.

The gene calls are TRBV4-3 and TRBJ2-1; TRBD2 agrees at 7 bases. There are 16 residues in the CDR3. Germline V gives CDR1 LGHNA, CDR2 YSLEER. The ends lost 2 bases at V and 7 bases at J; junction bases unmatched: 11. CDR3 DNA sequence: TGCGCCAGCAGCCAATCCTTTGCGGGAGTGGGGAATGAGCAGTTCTTC. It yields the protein CASSQSFAGVGNEQFF.

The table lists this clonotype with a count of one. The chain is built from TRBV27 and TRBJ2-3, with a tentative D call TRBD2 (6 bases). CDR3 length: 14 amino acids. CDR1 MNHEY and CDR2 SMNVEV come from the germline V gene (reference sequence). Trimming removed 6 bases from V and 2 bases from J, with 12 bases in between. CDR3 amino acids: CASSRGAITDTQYF. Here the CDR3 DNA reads TGTGCCAGCAGCCGCGGGGCCATCACAGATACGCAGTATTTT.

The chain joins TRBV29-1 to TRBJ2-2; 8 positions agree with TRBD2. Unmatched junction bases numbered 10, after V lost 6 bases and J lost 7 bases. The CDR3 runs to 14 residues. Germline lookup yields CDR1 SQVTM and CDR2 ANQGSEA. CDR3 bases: TGCAGCGTCCAACAGCGGGGGAATCACGGGGAGCTGTTTTTT. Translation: CSVQQRGNHGELFF.

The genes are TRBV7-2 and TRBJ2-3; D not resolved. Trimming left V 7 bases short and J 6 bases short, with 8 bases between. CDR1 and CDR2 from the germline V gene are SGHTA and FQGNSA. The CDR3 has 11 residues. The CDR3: CASTFLDTQYF. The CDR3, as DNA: TGTGCCAGCACCTTTTTGGATACGCAGTATTTT.

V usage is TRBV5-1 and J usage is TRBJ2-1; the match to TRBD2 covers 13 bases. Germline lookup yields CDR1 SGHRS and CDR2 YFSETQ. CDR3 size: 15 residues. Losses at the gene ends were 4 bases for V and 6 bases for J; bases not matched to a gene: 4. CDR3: CASSQTSGRINEQFF. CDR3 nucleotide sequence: TGCGCCAGCAGCCAGACTAGCGGGAGGATCAATGAGCAGTTCTTC.

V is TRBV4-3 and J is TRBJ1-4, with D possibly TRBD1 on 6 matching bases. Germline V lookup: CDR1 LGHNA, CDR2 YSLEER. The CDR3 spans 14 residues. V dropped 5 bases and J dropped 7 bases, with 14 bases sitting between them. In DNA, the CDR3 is TGCGCCAGCAGCGACTTCCAAGGGGGTGAAAAACTGTTTTTT. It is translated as CASSDFQGGEKLFF.

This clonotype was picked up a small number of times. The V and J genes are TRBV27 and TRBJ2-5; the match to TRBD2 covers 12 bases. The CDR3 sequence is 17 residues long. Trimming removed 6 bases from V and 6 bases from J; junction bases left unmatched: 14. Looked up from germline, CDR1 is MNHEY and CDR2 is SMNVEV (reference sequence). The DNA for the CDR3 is TGTGCCAGCAGCCTCCCCCCTAGCGGGAGGGCCGGGAAGACCCAGTACTTC. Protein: CASSLPPSGRAGKTQYF.

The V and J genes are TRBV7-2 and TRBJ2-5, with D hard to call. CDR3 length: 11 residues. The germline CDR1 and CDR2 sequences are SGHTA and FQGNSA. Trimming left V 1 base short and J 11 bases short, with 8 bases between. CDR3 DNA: TGTGCCAGCAGCTTAGGGGTGCAGCAGTACTTC. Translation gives CASSLGVQQYF.

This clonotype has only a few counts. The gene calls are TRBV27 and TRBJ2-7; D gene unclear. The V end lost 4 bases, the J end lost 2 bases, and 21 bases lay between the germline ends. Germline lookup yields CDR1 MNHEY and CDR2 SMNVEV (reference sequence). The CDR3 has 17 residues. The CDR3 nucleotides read TGTGCCAGCAGTTCCCGCCAGGCCCTACTGTCTACCTACGAGCAGTACTTC. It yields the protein CASSSRQALLSTYEQYF.

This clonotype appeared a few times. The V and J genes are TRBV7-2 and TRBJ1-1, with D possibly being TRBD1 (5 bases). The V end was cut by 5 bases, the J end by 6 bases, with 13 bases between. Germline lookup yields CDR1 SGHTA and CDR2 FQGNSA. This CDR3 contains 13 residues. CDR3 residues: CASSRTPPAEAFF. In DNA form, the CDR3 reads TGTGCCAGCAGCCGGACACCTCCCGCTGAAGCTTTCTTT.

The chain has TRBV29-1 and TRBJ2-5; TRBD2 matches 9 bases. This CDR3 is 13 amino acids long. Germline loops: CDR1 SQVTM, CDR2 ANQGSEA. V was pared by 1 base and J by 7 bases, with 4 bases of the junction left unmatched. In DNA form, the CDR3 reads TGCAGCGTTGAAGGGGGCGGGAGGGGGACCCAGTACTTC. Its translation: CSVEGGGRGTQYF.

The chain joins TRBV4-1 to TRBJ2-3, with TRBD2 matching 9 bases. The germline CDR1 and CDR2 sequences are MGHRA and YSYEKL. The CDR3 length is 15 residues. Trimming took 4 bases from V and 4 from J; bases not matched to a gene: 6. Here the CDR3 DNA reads TGCGCCAGCAGCCCCCCGGGACTAGCTGCAGATACGCAGTATTTT. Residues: CASSPPGLAADTQYF.

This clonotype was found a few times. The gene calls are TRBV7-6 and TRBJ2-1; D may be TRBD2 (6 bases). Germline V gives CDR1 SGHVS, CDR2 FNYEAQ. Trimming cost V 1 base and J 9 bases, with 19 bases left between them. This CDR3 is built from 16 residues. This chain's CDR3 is CASSLGTGVAIGEQFF. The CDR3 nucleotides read TGTGCCAGCAGCTTAGGTACGGGAGTAGCGATCGGTGAGCAGTTCTTC.

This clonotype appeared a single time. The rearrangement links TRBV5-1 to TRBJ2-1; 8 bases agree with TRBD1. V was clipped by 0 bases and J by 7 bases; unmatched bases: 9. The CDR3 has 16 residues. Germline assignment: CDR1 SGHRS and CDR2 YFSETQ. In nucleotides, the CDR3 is TGCGCCAGCAGCTTGGGTGGGACAGGAAGGGAGAATGAGCAGTTCTTC. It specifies CASSLGGTGRENEQFF.

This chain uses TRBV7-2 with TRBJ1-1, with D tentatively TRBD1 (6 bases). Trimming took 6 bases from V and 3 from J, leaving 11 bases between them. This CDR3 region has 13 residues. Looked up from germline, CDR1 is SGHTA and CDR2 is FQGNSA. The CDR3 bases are TGTGCCAGCAGTCAACAGGGAGACACTGAAGCTTTCTTT. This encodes CASSQQGDTEAFF.

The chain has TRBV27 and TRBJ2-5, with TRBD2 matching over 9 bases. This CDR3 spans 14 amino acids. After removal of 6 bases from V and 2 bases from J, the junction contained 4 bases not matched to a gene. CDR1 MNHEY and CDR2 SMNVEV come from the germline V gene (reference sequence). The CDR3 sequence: CASRLAGVQETQYF. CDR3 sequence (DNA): TGTGCCAGCAGGTTAGCGGGAGTTCAAGAGACCCAGTACTTC.

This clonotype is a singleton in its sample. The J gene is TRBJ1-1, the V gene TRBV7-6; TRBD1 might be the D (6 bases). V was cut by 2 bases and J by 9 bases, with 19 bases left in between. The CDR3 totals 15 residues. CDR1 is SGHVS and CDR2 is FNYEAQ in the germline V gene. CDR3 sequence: CASSLFPDGGLKAFF. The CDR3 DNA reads TGTGCCAGCAGCTTATTTCCGGACGGGGGGCTTAAAGCTTTCTTT.

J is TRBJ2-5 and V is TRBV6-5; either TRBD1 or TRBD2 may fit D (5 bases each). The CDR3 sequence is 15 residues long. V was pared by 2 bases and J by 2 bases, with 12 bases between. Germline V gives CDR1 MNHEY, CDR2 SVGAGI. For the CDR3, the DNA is TGTGCCAGCAGTTACCGAGGGGCCCAACAAGAGACCCAGTACTTC. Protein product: CASSYRGAQQETQYF.

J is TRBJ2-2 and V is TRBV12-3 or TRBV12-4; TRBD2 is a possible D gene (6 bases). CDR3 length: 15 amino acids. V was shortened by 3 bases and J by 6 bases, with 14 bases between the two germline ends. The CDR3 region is CASSLGGTLAGELFF. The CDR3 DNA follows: TGTGCCAGCAGTTTGGGCGGGACCCTCGCCGGGGAGCTGTTTTTT.

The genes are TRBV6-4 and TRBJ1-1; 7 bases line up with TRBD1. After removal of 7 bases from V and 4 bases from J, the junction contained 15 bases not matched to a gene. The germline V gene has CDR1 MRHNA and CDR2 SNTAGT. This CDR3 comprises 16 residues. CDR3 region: CASTLTPGQNPTEAFF. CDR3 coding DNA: TGTGCCAGCACTTTAACTCCGGGACAGAATCCCACTGAAGCTTTCTTT.

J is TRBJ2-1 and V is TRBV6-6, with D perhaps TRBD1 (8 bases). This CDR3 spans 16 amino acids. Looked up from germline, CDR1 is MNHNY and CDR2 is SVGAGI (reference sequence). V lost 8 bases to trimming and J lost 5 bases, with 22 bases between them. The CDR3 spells CASGAYRGGINNEQFF. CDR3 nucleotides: TGTGCCAGCGGCGCCTACAGGGGGGGCATCAACAATGAGCAGTTCTTC.

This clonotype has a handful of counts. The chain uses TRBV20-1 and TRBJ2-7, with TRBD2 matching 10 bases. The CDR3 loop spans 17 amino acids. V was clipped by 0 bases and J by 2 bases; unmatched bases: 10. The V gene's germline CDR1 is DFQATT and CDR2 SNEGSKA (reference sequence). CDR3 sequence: CSARDTQREGIPYEQYF. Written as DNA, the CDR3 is TGCAGTGCTAGAGATACCCAGCGGGAGGGTATCCCCTACGAGCAGTACTTC.

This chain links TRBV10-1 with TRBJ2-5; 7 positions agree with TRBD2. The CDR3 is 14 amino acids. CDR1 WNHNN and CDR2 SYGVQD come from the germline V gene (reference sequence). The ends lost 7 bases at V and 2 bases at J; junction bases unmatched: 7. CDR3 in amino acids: CASNDEREQETQYF. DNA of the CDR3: TGCGCCAGCAATGACGAGCGGGAACAAGAGACCCAGTACTTC.

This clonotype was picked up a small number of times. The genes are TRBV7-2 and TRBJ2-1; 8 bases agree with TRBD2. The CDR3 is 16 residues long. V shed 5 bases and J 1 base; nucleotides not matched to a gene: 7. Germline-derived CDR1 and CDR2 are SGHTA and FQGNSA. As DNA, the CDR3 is TGTGCCAGCAGCCCGTGGGCTAGCGGGTCCTACAATGAGCAGTTCTTC. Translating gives CASSPWASGSYNEQFF.

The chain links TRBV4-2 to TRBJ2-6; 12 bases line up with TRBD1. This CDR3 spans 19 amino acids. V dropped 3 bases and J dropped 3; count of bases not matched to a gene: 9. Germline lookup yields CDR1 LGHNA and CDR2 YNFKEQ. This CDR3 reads CASSQGQGARVVGANVLTF. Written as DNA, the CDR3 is TGTGCCAGCAGCCAGGGACAGGGGGCGCGTGTTGTTGGGGCCAACGTCCTGACTTTC.

CDR3 bases: TGTGCCAGCAGTTTACCCGGGAGAACTCAGTACTTC. Translation gives CASSLPGRTQYF. The chain employs TRBV28 and TRBJ2-7; D may be TRBD2 (6 bases). Germline CDR1 and CDR2: MDHEN and SYDVKM. V was cut by 2 bases and J by 10 bases, with 12 bases left in between. The CDR3 contains 12 residues.

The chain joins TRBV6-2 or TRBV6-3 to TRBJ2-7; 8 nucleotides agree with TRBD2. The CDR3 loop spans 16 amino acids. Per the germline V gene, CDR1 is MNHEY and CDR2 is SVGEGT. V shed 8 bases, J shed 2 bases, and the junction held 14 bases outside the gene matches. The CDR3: CASQRYGGRNPYEQYF. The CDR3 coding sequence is TGTGCCAGCCAAAGGTACGGCGGGAGGAACCCCTACGAGCAGTACTTC.

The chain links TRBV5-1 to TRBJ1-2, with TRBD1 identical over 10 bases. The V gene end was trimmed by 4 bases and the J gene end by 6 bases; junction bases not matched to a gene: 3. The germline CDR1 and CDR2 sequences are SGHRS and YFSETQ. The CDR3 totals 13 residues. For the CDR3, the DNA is TGCGCCAGCAGCGATGGACAGGGGGATGGCTACACCTTC. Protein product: CASSDGQGDGYTF.

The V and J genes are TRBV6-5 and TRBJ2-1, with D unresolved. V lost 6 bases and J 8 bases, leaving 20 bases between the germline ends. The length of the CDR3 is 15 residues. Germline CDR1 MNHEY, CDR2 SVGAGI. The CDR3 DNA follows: TGTGCCAGCAGCCTAAACTACGCAGGAGTCCATGAGCAGTTCTTC. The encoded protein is CASSLNYAGVHEQFF.

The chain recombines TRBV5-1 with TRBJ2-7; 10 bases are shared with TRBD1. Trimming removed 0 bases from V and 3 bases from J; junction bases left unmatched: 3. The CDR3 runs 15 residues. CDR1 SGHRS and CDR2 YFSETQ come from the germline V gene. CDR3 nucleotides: TGCGCCAGCAGCTTGGGCGGACAGGGGGGCTACGAGCAGTACTTC. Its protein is CASSLGGQGGYEQYF.

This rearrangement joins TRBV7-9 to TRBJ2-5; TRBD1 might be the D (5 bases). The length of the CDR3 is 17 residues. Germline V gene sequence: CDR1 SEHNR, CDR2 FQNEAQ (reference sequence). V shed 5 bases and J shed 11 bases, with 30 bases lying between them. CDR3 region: CASSTWTVAGRVNEQYF. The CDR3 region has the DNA TGTGCCAGCAGCACTTGGACCGTGGCAGGGCGAGTCAATGAGCAGTACTTC.